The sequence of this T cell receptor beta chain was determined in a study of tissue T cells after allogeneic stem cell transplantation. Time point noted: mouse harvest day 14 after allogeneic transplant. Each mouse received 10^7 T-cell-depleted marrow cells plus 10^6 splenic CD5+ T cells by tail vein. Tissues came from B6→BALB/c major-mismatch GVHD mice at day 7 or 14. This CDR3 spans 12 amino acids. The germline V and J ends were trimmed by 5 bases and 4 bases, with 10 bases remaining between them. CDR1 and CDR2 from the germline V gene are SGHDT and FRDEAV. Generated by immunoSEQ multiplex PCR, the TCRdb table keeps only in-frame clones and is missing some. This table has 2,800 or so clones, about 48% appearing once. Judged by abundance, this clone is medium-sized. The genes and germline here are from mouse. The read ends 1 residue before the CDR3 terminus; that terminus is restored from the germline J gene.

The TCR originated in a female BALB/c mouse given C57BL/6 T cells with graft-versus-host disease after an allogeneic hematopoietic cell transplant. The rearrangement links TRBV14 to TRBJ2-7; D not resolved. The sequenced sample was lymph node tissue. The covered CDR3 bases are TGTGCCAGCAGCTCCCCGAATTATGAACAGTAC. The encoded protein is CASSSPNYEQY. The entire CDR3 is CASSSPNYEQYF.